The clone carrying this TCR beta chain was counted between two and nine times. Its antigen is unidentified. Each PCR replicate from the sorted subsets contained about 200 ng DNA, which is tens of thousands of T cell genomes. Assay: immunoSEQ multiplex PCR; the TCRdb copy retains only in-frame clones and omits some. The sample has roughly 2.2 million clones, approximately 90% seen once. Looked up from germline, CDR1 is WSHSY and CDR2 is SAAADI. The CDR3 runs 13 residues. V trimming: 10 bases; J trimming: 5 bases; junction bases outside the gene matches: 5. This sample is part of a study of shared clonotypes between healthy human individuals. Looking at the study overall: Each donor had three CD4 naive, three CD4 memory, two CD8 naive and one CD8 memory plate. Study-wide findings and caveats: Relative to memory subsets, naive subsets generally showed larger estimated richness.

Partitioning of CD4+ cells yielded a CD45RA+ naive subset and a CD45RA-negative memory subset. Sequenced material: naive CD4+ T cells from PBMCs. Subset reported: CD45RA+ positively selected. V gene TRBV10-2 combines with J gene TRBJ1-5; 10 positions agree with TRBD1. This sequence was found in a man aged 18 to 35 in good health. Some clones in this sample may be carry-over from other donors' samples. The CDR3 protein is CATTDRGHQPQHF. In DNA form, the CDR3 reads TGCGCCACCACCGACAGGGGGCATCAGCCCCAGCATTTT.